What follows describes a single T cell receptor beta chain. The junction departs from germline at one end; a sequencing error may be responsible. The CDR3 is 15 amino acids. Germline values: CDR1 MNHEY, CDR2 SVGEGT. These data come from a study of tumor and adjacent non-tumor tissue in lung cancer. No cell sorting was done before RNA was extracted from the tissue. Between August and November 2014, newly diagnosed, chemotherapy-naive lung cancer patients underwent thoracic surgery in China. A modified ARM-PCR protocol with three rounds of nested PCR amplified TCRbeta. TCRdb reanalysed the multiplex PCR reads using MiXCR and keeps one entry per CDR3 protein. The repertoire holds fewer than 130,000 distinct CDR3 sequences, with about 80% as singletons.

Specimen: lung tumor tissue. This clonotype originated in a man between 70 and 80 years old with non-small cell lung cancer. V and J are TRBV6-2 or TRBV6-3 and TRBJ2-1; 8 nucleotides agree with TRBD2. The DNA for the CDR3 is TGTGCCAACAGTCCGGGACTAGGCAGTACCAATGAGCAGTTATTC. It codes for CANSPGLGSTNEQLF.